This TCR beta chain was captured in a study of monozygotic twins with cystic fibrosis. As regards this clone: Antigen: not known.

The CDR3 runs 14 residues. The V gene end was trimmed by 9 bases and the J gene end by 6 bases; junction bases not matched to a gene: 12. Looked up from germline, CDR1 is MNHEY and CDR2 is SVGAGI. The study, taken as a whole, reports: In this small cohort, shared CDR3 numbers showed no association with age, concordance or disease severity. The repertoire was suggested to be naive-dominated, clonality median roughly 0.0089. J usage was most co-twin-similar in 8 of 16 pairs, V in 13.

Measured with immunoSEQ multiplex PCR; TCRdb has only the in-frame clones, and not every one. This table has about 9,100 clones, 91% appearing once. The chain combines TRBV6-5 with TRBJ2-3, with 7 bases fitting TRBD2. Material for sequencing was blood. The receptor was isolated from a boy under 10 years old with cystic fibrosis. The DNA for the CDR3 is TGTGCCAGGGGGAATAGCGGGTCTTTGGATACGCAGTATTTT. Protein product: CARGNSGSLDTQYF.